The clone carrying this T cell receptor beta chain was observed once. Its antigen is unknown. Germline values: CDR1 LGHNT, CDR2 FRNRAP. The CDR3 spans 14 residues. The entry originates in a study of CD8+CD57+ T cells in acquired aplastic anemia. As for the study in general: Roughly 3 ug was the average amount of DNA from sorted CD4+ and CD8+ cells. Healthy donor sequencing depth: 8.5 million to 10.8 million CD4+, approximately 11 million CD8+ reads. General study findings and limits: Patients and controls shared 25 to 30 CD8+ CDR3 sequences. Between patients and controls, CD8+ Simpson's diversity did not vary significantly.

Template material for TCR beta VDJ and CDR3 profiling consisted of genomic DNA. TCRdb ran MiXCR on the reads and lists one entry per CDR3 protein. The data show just over 400,000 distinct CDR3 sequences, about two thirds seen once. This receptor was taken from a human donor in good health, serving as a control. The chain recombines TRBV12-5 with TRBJ2-7, with 7 nucleotides matching TRBD1. The sample consisted of sorted CD4+, CD8+, or CD8+CD57+ T cells (not recorded which) from PBMCs. The CDR3 DNA is TGTGCCAGCAGTGCAGACAGGGAGCCTTACGAGCAGTACTTC. Protein sequence: CASSADREPYEQYF.